This T cell receptor (beta chain) was captured in a study of siplizumab effects on memory and regulatory T cells. With regard to this clone: The antigen remains undetermined.

Here immunoSEQ multiplex PCR was the method, and the copy in TCRdb shows in-frame clones only, minus some. The sample includes about 97,000 clones, around 90% of them seen just once. Overall study findings and caveats: Alloreactive sequences whose origin lay in unstimulated CD4+ memory cells were significantly reduced by siplizumab. Mappable alloreactive CD4+ clones came from Treg cells around three quarters of the time on average with siplizumab, against 26.9% in controls. Sequences below about 10^-5 frequency were poorly captured. As a result, only a minor fraction of alloreactive clones mapped to unstimulated subsets. Roughly 75-97% of dividing CD4+ or CD8+ clones were without an attributable naive or memory phenotype.

The source is a human donor in good health. Sequencing was carried out using non-Treg CD4+ T cells sorted from blood.

The DNA of the CDR3 is TGTGCCAGCAGCTTAGAAGGTGGAGGGAGCCGGGCCCAGCATTTT. Translating it yields CASSLEGGGSRAQHF. This chain links TRBV7-2 with TRBJ1-5; D is ambiguous. The germline V and J ends were trimmed by 1 base and 11 bases, with 18 bases remaining between them. This CDR3 spans 15 amino acids. In germline, CDR1 is SGHTA, CDR2 FQGNSA.